This TCR beta chain was retrieved from a study of T-cell reconstitution after alpha-beta-depleted transplantation in children. Study-level results: Recipient T cells and thymic progenitors that survived gave rise to the high TCRbeta diversity observed at day 60 in some patients. A year had passed since transplant, and T-cell counts and diversity by then came mostly from newly produced T cells. The study reportedly traced alpha-beta T cells about two months after transplant to several hundred expanded graft clones.

This clonotype was observed at least ten times. The antigen is unknown. The V end was cut by 5 bases, the J end by 5 bases, with 12 bases between. CDR1 is SGHTA and CDR2 is FQGNSA in the germline V gene. The CDR3 runs 13 residues. As it was prepared, the TCRbeta library received unique molecular identifiers. TCRdb re-analysed the PCR reads in MiXCR, keeping a single row per CDR3 protein. The data contain roughly 150,000 distinct CDR3 sequences, around 10% of them singletons. The specimen was PBMCs, collected before TCRalphabeta/CD19-depleted stem cell transplant. The rearrangement links TRBV7-2 to TRBJ2-5, with D tentatively TRBD1 or TRBD2 (6 bases each). The origin of this receptor is a boy aged 2 to 10 with acute myeloid leukemia, due to receive a stem cell transplant. CDR3 coding DNA: TGTGCCAGCAGCCGGGGGCGTACGGAGACCCAGTACTTC. Translated: CASSRGRTETQYF.